This T cell receptor (beta chain) was sequenced for a study of response to subunit inactivated influenza vaccine. This clonotype was recorded a few times. TCRdb passed the RT-PCR reads through MiXCR, listing each CDR3 protein once. The sample consists of hundreds of thousands of distinct CDR3 sequences, roughly 13% of them appearing once. The length of the CDR3 is 16 residues. Germline assignment: CDR1 LGHDT and CDR2 YNNKEL (reference sequence). V lost 6 bases and J 0 bases, leaving 16 bases between the germline ends. The sequence came from a man aged 45-60 years who received an inactivated influenza vaccine. V usage is TRBV3-1 and J usage is TRBJ2-3; the D is unclear. Sequencing used PBMCs from blood, obtained 45 days after vaccination. The CDR3 here is CASRSSGRTSTDTQYF. The CDR3 DNA reads TGTGCCAGCAGAAGCTCGGGCAGAACTAGCACAGATACGCAGTATTTT.